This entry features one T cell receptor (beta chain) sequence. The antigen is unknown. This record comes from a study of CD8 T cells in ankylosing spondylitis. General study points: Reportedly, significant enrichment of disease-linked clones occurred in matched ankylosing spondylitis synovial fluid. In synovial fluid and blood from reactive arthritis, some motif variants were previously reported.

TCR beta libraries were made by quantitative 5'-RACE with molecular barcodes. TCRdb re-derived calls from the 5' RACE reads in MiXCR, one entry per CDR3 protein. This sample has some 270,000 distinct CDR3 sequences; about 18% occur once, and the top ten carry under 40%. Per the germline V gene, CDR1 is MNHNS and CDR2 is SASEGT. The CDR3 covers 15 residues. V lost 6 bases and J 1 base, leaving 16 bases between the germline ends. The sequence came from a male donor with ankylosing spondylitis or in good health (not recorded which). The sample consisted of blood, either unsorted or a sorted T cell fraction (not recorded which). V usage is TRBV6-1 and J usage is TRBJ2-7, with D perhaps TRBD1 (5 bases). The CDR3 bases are TGTGCCAGCAGCCCAGGGATTAGCCCGTCCTACGAGCAGTACTTC. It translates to CASSPGISPSYEQYF.